What follows are 21 T cell receptor beta chains derived from one specimen sequenced in a study of relationships among human T cell subsets. Semiquantitative ARM-PCR amplified T cell receptor alpha and beta CDR3 regions from mRNA. In ARM-PCR, communal superprimers followed tagged nested gene-specific primers for exponential amplification. A single record per CDR3 protein comes from TCRdb applying MiXCR to the multiplex PCR reads. The sample has around 15,000 distinct CDR3 sequences, around 62% seen once. The material sequenced was total T cells sorted from blood. The receptors come from a middle-aged man in good health.

The genes are TRBV11-2 and TRBJ2-7; 10 nucleotides align to TRBD1. The J segment lost 3 bases and the V segment lost 5 bases, leaving 7 bases of the junction unmatched. Looked up from germline, CDR1 is SGHAT and CDR2 is FQNNGV. The CDR3 is 15 residues long. For the CDR3, the DNA is TGTGCCAGCAGCCAGCCGGGACAGGGGATCTACGAGCAGTACTTC. It translates to CASSQPGQGIYEQYF.

The rearrangement joins TRBV27 to TRBJ1-1, with D perhaps matching TRBD1 (6 bases). The germline CDR1 and CDR2 sequences are MNHEY and SMNVEV (reference sequence). The CDR3 consists of 15 residues. V was shortened by 0 bases and J by 3 bases, with 11 bases between the two germline ends. CDR3 residues: CASSLSGGGYTEAFF. The CDR3 DNA sequence: TGTGCCAGCAGTTTATCTGGCGGGGGCTACACTGAAGCTTTCTTT.

This clonotype was seen only a few times. This CDR3 is CASRWRVRNEQFF. For the CDR3, the DNA is TGTGCCAGTAGGTGGAGGGTGAGGAATGAGCAGTTCTTC. The genes are TRBV12-3 or TRBV12-4 and TRBJ2-1, with a weak D call TRBD2 (6 bases). The ends were cut back, 9 bases at V and 7 bases at J, with 16 bases in the middle. The CDR3 consists of 13 residues.

This rearrangement joins TRBV20-1 to TRBJ2-5, with unresolved D. The length of the CDR3 is 13 residues. Per germline, CDR1 DFQATT and CDR2 SNEGSKA (reference sequence). Trimming took 1 base from V and 2 from J, leaving 8 bases between them. This CDR3 reads CSARVGSQETQYF. In DNA form, the CDR3 reads TGCAGTGCTAGAGTTGGCTCACAAGAGACCCAGTACTTC.

V usage is TRBV20-1 and J usage is TRBJ2-3; D unresolved. Trimming removed 5 bases from V and 2 bases from J, with 5 bases in between. This CDR3 contains 11 residues. In germline, CDR1 is DFQATT, CDR2 SNEGSKA (reference sequence). For the CDR3, the DNA is TGCAGTGCTGCTGTCACAGATACGCAGTATTTT. This gives the protein CSAAVTDTQYF.

This chain joins TRBV7-9 and TRBJ2-1; TRBD1 matches 8 bases. With 6 bases clipped from V and 6 bases from J, the junction kept 1 base outside the gene matches. From germline, CDR1 is SEHNR and CDR2 FQNEAQ (reference sequence). The CDR3 contains 12 residues. The CDR3 sequence is CASRGTGNEQFF. For the CDR3, the DNA is TGTGCCAGCAGGGGGACAGGCAATGAGCAGTTCTTC.

The J gene is TRBJ2-2, the V gene TRBV11-1; perhaps TRBD1 as D (6 bases). CDR3 size: 15 residues. Per the germline V gene, CDR1 is SGHAT and CDR2 is FQDESV (reference sequence). With 5 bases removed from V and 6 bases from J, the gap between germline ends came to 16 bases. CDR3: CASSTQTGGAGELFF. As DNA, the CDR3 is TGTGCCAGCAGCACTCAGACAGGCGGTGCCGGGGAGCTGTTTTTT.

V gene TRBV23-1 combines with J gene TRBJ1-5; 7 nucleotides line up with TRBD1. TRBV23-1 is assigned to the ORF class and has an uncertain function. The CDR3 contains 14 residues. Unmatched junction bases numbered 0, after V lost 0 bases and J lost 4 bases. The CDR3 region is CASSQSTGNQPQHF. Here the CDR3 DNA reads TGCGCCAGCAGTCAATCGACAGGGAATCAGCCCCAGCATTTT.

The chain has TRBV14 and TRBJ2-7; no reliable D call. CDR1 and CDR2 from the germline V gene are SGHDN and FVKESK. The CDR3 length is 14 residues. The germline V and J ends were trimmed by 1 base and 2 bases, with 9 bases remaining between them. The CDR3 nucleotides are TGTGCCAGCAGCCAAGGAAACCCCCCCTACGAGCAGTACTTC. It translates to CASSQGNPPYEQYF.

This clonotype was seen a few times. The V gene is TRBV11-3, the J gene TRBJ2-7; possible D gene TRBD1, 5 bases. Trimming left V 0 bases short and J 3 bases short, with 12 bases between. Germline values: CDR1 SGHNT, CDR2 YENEEA. The CDR3 has 15 residues. The CDR3 region is CASSLDGTGYYEQYF. For the CDR3, the DNA is TGTGCCAGCAGCTTAGATGGAACAGGTTACTACGAGCAGTACTTC.

V gene TRBV12-5 combines with J gene TRBJ1-1; maybe TRBD1 (6 bases). Germline values: CDR1 LGHNT, CDR2 FRNRAP. This CDR3 spans 16 amino acids. V lost 6 bases to trimming and J lost 1 base, with 18 bases between them. CDR3 sequence (DNA): TGTGCTAGTGGAGCACGCAGGGGACACCCGAACACTGAAGCTTTCTTT. Protein sequence: CASGARRGHPNTEAFF. The whole variable domain, filled in from reference TRBV12-5 and TRBJ1-1, reads DARVTQTPRHKVTEMGQEVTMRCQPILGHNTVFWYRQTMMQGLELLAYFRNRAPLDDSGMPKDRFSAEMPDATLATLKIQPSEPRDSAVYFCASGARRGHPNTEAFFGQGTRLTVV.

Only a few counts were recorded for this clonotype. This rearrangement joins TRBV27 to TRBJ1-1; tentatively, D is TRBD1 (6 bases). The length of the CDR3 is 13 residues. Germline values: CDR1 MNHEY, CDR2 SMNVEV (reference sequence). V was trimmed by 5 bases and J by 2 bases, leaving 9 bases between them. The CDR3 sequence: CASSLGGNTEAFF. The CDR3 DNA sequence: TGTGCCAGCAGTCTGGGGGGCAACACTGAAGCTTTCTTT.

The rearrangement joins TRBV11-2 to TRBJ2-3; D remains unclear. CDR1 and CDR2 from the germline V gene are SGHAT and FQNNGV. V lost 6 bases, J lost 4 bases, and 8 bases lay in between. The CDR3 is 12 residues long. CDR3 in DNA: TGTGCCAGCAGAAGTCTCCCAGATACGCAGTATTTT. It is translated as CASRSLPDTQYF.

The chain links TRBV24-1 to TRBJ2-1; TRBD2 aligns across 11 bases. Per germline, CDR1 KGHDR and CDR2 SFDVKD. The V segment lost 1 base and the J segment 5 bases; nucleotides outside the gene matches: 6. The length of the CDR3 is 17 residues. The CDR3 is CATSDLPIAGGHNEQFF. The CDR3, as DNA: TGTGCCACCAGTGATTTACCCATAGCGGGAGGGCACAATGAGCAGTTCTTC.

In this sample, this clonotype turned up a few times. The chain recombines TRBV6-6 with TRBJ2-2; TRBD1 agrees at 7 bases. With V trimmed by 7 bases and J by 2 bases, 10 bases remained unmatched. This CDR3 has 16 amino acids. In germline, CDR1 is MNHNY, CDR2 SVGAGI (reference sequence). CDR3 amino acids: CASIRLDRRNTGELFF. CDR3 nucleotides: TGTGCCAGCATCCGCCTGGACAGGCGAAACACCGGGGAGCTGTTTTTT.

This chain uses TRBV5-1 with TRBJ2-5; D is unclear. From germline, CDR1 is SGHRS and CDR2 YFSETQ. V shed 0 bases and J shed 3 bases, with 3 bases lying between them. The CDR3 sequence is 12 residues long. CDR3 nucleotide sequence: TGCGCCAGCAGCTTGGTTGAAGAGACCCAGTACTTC. It translates to CASSLVEETQYF.

The genes are TRBV20-1 and TRBJ2-3; the D gene is possibly TRBD2 (6 bases). The germline V gene encodes CDR1 DFQATT and CDR2 SNEGSKA (reference sequence). This CDR3 contains 13 residues. The CDR3 DNA reads as TGCACTCCCCAGCGGAGGGGCACAGATACGCAGTATTTT. Translating gives CTPQRRGTDTQYF.

The V call is TRBV6-5, the J call TRBJ1-1; D call uncertain. Germline CDR1 and CDR2: MNHEY and SVGAGI. V was trimmed by 7 bases and J by 1 base, leaving 7 bases between them. The CDR3 has 12 residues. The CDR3 protein is CASTAANTEAFF. CDR3 DNA: TGTGCCAGCACGGCAGCGAACACTGAAGCTTTCTTT.

V is TRBV28 and J is TRBJ1-6; no reliable D call. V was cut by 8 bases and J by 7 bases, with 6 bases left in between. CDR1 is MDHEN, CDR2 SYDVKM, per germline. The CDR3 sequence is 11 residues long. Here the CDR3 DNA reads TGTGCCAGCGGCGGGAATTCACCCCTCCACTTT. This codes for CASGGNSPLHF.

The table lists this clonotype with a few counts. The V gene is TRBV4-2, the J gene TRBJ2-7; 12 nucleotides agree with TRBD1. Germline CDR1 is LGHNA and CDR2 is YNFKEQ. Trimming removed 0 bases from V and 6 bases from J; junction bases left unmatched: 6. There are 16 residues in the CDR3. Here the CDR3 DNA reads TGTGCCAGCAGCCAAGAAAGGGGGACAGGGGGCTCCGAGCAGTACTTC. Translation: CASSQERGTGGSEQYF.

V is TRBV12-3 or TRBV12-4 and J is TRBJ2-7; 10 positions match TRBD1. This CDR3 is built from 15 residues. V was pared by 1 base and J by 5 bases, with 5 bases of the junction left unmatched. This chain's CDR3 is CASSLGPGTGDEQYF. CDR3 sequence (DNA): TGTGCCAGCAGTTTAGGCCCCGGGACAGGGGACGAGCAGTACTTC.